A single sample gave rise to the 26 T cell receptor beta chains below, sequenced in a study of shared clonotypes between healthy human individuals. The protocol was immunoSEQ multiplex PCR, while the TCRdb copy is restricted to in-frame clones and leaves out a portion. The sample yields some 2.1 million clones, 90% to 95% seen once. The sequenced sample consisted of naive CD4+ T cells sorted from blood. Documented subset: CD45RA+ positively selected. Every receptor here comes from a man between 18 and 29 years old in good health.

The CDR3: CASSRGNTIYF. DNA for the CDR3: TGTGCCAGCAGCCGTGGAAACACCATATATTTT. This chain uses TRBV5-6 with TRBJ1-3, with D unclear. With 4 bases removed from V and 3 bases from J, the gap between germline ends came to 2 bases. Germline values: CDR1 SGHDT, CDR2 YYEEEE. The CDR3 length is 11 residues.

This chain uses TRBV5-8 with TRBJ1-6, with D possibly TRBD1 on 5 matching bases. V was shortened by 4 bases and J by 7 bases, with 15 bases between the two germline ends. This CDR3 spans 15 amino acids. Germline V gene lookup returns CDR1 SGHTS and CDR2 YDEGEE. CDR3 in DNA: TGTGCCAGCAGCCTCACCGGGACGGACAATTCACCCCTCCACTTT. This encodes CASSLTGTDNSPLHF.

The rearrangement uses TRBV27 and TRBJ1-2; tentative D call: TRBD1 (5 bases). The V gene lost 10 bases and the J gene lost 3 bases, with 18 bases spanning the gap. The CDR3 totals 14 residues. Germline loops: CDR1 MNHEY, CDR2 SMNVEV (reference sequence). CDR3 region: CANPTAGEDYGYTF. CDR3 nucleotides: TGTGCCAACCCGACAGCCGGCGAGGACTATGGCTACACCTTC.

The V gene is TRBV2, the J gene TRBJ2-1; TRBD2 agrees at 9 bases. There are 16 residues in the CDR3. CDR1 SNHLY and CDR2 FYNNEI come from the germline V gene. Unmatched junction bases numbered 5, after V lost 5 bases and J lost 0 bases. The CDR3 loop is CASSTRGGVSYNEQFF. The CDR3 region has the DNA TGTGCCAGCAGTACGCGCGGGGGGGTCTCCTACAATGAGCAGTTCTTC.

The chain carries TRBV25-1 and TRBJ1-3; D is possibly TRBD1 (6 bases). From germline, CDR1 is MGHDK and CDR2 SYGVNS. Trimming removed 0 bases at V and 2 bases at J, with 8 bases between. The CDR3 runs to 15 residues. CDR3 protein: CASSEYGQTGNTIYF. As DNA, the CDR3 is TGTGCCAGCAGTGAATACGGACAGACTGGAAACACCATATATTTT.

The CDR3 is CASSLASGASRNEQFF. DNA of the CDR3: TGTGCCAGCAGCTTAGCTAGCGGAGCTTCAAGGAATGAGCAGTTCTTC. The chain recombines TRBV7-6 with TRBJ2-1; D might be TRBD2 (6 bases). V gave up 0 bases and J gave up 7 bases, with 16 bases separating them. Germline V gene sequence: CDR1 SGHVS, CDR2 FNYEAQ. This CDR3 has 16 amino acids.

As DNA, the CDR3 is TGCGCCAGCAGCTTGGCCGTATCGAGCGGGGCCTCAGATACGCAGTATTTT. This sequence encodes CASSLAVSSGASDTQYF. This sequence joins TRBV5-1 and TRBJ2-3; 7 nucleotides agree with TRBD2. V shed 0 bases, J shed 4 bases, and the junction held 11 bases outside the gene matches. Germline V gives CDR1 SGHRS, CDR2 YFSETQ. This CDR3 spans 17 amino acids.

This clone is a singleton in its sample. CDR3 sequence reads: CASSEGTGAGYTF. CDR3 nucleotides: TGTGCCAGCTCAGAGGGGACAGGGGCTGGCTACACCTTC. The V gene is TRBV18, the J gene TRBJ1-2, with TRBD1 identical over 10 bases. CDR3 length: 13 residues. CDR1 is KGHSH, CDR2 LQKENI, per germline. The J segment lost 7 bases and the V segment lost 5 bases, leaving 4 bases of the junction unmatched.

This clone was counted once. The rearrangement uses TRBV30 and TRBJ1-4; 9 nucleotides agree with TRBD1. The J segment lost 5 bases and the V segment lost 3 bases, leaving 13 bases of the junction unmatched. The CDR3 totals 17 residues. Germline V lookup: CDR1 GTSNPN, CDR2 SVGIG (reference sequence). CDR3 DNA sequence: TGTGCCTGGAGCAAACTCAAAACCGGACAGGGGAATGAAAAACTGTTTTTT. Residues: CAWSKLKTGQGNEKLFF.

DNA for the CDR3: TGTGCCAGCAGCTTAGATATTGGCCTCCACGAGCAGTACTTC. As protein: CASSLDIGLHEQYF. The V gene is TRBV11-2, the J gene TRBJ2-7; no reliable D call. The germline CDR1 and CDR2 sequences are SGHAT and FQNNGV. Trimming removed 0 bases at V and 5 bases at J, with 11 bases between. CDR3 length: 14 amino acids.

The chain joins TRBV7-2 to TRBJ2-3; D is uncertain. V was cut by 2 bases and J by 2 bases, with 14 bases left in between. Germline V lookup: CDR1 SGHTA, CDR2 FQGNSA. CDR3 length: 16 residues. The CDR3 loop reads CASSLSAPTSTDTQYF. CDR3 DNA: TGTGCCAGCAGCTTAAGCGCCCCAACCTCCACAGATACGCAGTATTTT.

The J gene is TRBJ1-1, the V gene TRBV10-2; 9 nucleotides agree with TRBD1. Germline V gene lookup returns CDR1 WSHSY and CDR2 SAAADI. The CDR3 consists of 15 residues. J was trimmed by 5 bases and V by 11 bases; bases with no gene match: 15. In DNA form, the CDR3 reads TGCGCCTCACTTTACCGAGAGACAGGGGGTACTGAAGCTTTCTTT. It encodes CASLYRETGGTEAFF.

In its sample, this clone was seen once. Other DNA sequences in this specimen translate into the identical CDR3. The chain carries TRBV12-5 and TRBJ2-2; no firm D call. This CDR3 has 12 amino acids. With 6 bases removed from V and 4 bases from J, the gap between germline ends came to 6 bases. Germline loops: CDR1 LGHNT, CDR2 FRNRAP. The CDR3 loop reads CASGSPTGELFF. CDR3 nucleotide sequence: TGTGCTAGTGGGTCCCCCACCGGGGAGCTGTTTTTT.

This clone was seen once. The chain couples TRBV28 to TRBJ1-6, with D possibly TRBD1 on 5 matching bases. The CDR3 runs 13 residues. Germline-derived CDR1 and CDR2 are MDHEN and SYDVKM. V was pared by 5 bases and J by 15 bases, with 17 bases between. Here the CDR3 reads CASSRGPRVGLHF. The CDR3 DNA is TGTGCCAGCAGTAGAGGGCCCAGGGTTGGCCTCCACTTT. Based on the CDR3 plus reference TRBV28 and TRBJ1-6, the full variable domain is DVKVTQSSRYLVKRTGEKVFLECVQDMDHENMFWYRQDPGLGLRLIYFSYDVKMKEKGDIPEGYSVSREKKERFSLILESASTNQTSMYLCASSRGPRVGLHFGNGTRLTVT.

The chain combines TRBV15 with TRBJ2-7; 8 bases agree with TRBD2. V trimming: 4 bases; J trimming: 8 bases; junction bases outside the gene matches: 10. Germline V gene lookup returns CDR1 LNHNV and CDR2 YYDKDF (reference sequence). The CDR3 spans 14 residues. The CDR3 DNA is TGTGCCACCAGCAATTCGGTAGCGGGAACCCAGCAGTACTTC. It encodes CATSNSVAGTQQYF.

V usage is TRBV10-3 and J usage is TRBJ2-3, with 7 bases lining up with TRBD1. The CDR3 covers 14 residues. The ends lost 3 bases at V and 5 bases at J; junction bases unmatched: 5. Germline V gene lookup returns CDR1 ENHRY and CDR2 SYGVKD. The chain's CDR3 is CAISDPPGGDTQYF. DNA for the CDR3: TGTGCCATCAGTGACCCTCCAGGGGGAGATACGCAGTATTTT.

This rearrangement joins TRBV7-8 to TRBJ1-2; 9 bases are a match to TRBD1. The V gene's germline CDR1 is SGHVS and CDR2 FQNEAQ. The CDR3 contains 18 residues. V was clipped by 2 bases and J by 6 bases; unmatched bases: 16. CDR3 sequence (DNA): TGTGCCAGCAGCTTAAGGATTCCCGGGACAGGGACATCGCATGGCTACACCTTC. Protein product: CASSLRIPGTGTSHGYTF.

As for this clone: At one boundary the junction diverges from the germline segment, which might be a read error. The chain combines TRBV7-7 with TRBJ2-3; D may be TRBD1 (5 bases). CDR1 is SSHAT and CDR2 is FNYEAQ in the germline V gene (reference sequence). There are 16 residues in the CDR3. The CDR3 loop reads CASSLGKGYPSDTQYF. Written as DNA, the CDR3 is TGTGCTAGCAGCTTAGGAAAGGGGTATCCCTCAGATACGCAGTATTTT.

The V call is TRBV30, the J call TRBJ1-2; D call uncertain. This CDR3 region has 15 residues. Germline loops: CDR1 GTSNPN, CDR2 SVGIG (reference sequence). Deletions cut 3 bases from V and 4 bases from J, with 18 bases between. The CDR3 sequence: CAWRGRFSVVYGYTF. Here the CDR3 DNA reads TGTGCCTGGAGAGGAAGATTCTCGGTTGTCTATGGCTACACCTTC.

V and J are TRBV30 and TRBJ2-5, with TRBD1 as a possible D gene (6 bases). Near its end, the DNA agrees better with TRBJ2-7, so the J call may be wrong. Germline V gives CDR1 GTSNPN, CDR2 SVGIG (reference sequence). This CDR3 has 13 amino acids. CDR3 residues: CAWSSDRTYEQYF. The CDR3 region has the DNA TGTGCCTGGAGTTCCGACAGGACCTACGAGCAGTACTTC.

Concerning this clone: With a much larger clone just one base away, this may be a read error. J is TRBJ2-7 and V is TRBV28, with 11 bases matching TRBD1. Germline assignment: CDR1 MDHEN and CDR2 SYDVKM. CDR3 length: 16 residues. In DNA, the CDR3 is TGTGCCATCAGTTTGATCGCCGGGGACAGGGGGTACGAGCAGTACTTC. This encodes CAISLIAGDRGYEQYF.

In regard to this clone: The sample holds other DNA sequences that translate to the same CDR3. The rearrangement uses TRBV10-3 and TRBJ1-1; TRBD1 might be the D (5 bases). Trimming cost V 1 base and J 0 bases, with 6 bases left between them. Germline V gene lookup returns CDR1 ENHRY and CDR2 SYGVKD. This CDR3 comprises 14 residues. CDR3 protein: CAISEWGMNTEAFF. The CDR3 bases are TGTGCCATCAGTGAGTGGGGGATGAACACTGAAGCTTTCTTT.

The chain couples TRBV15 to TRBJ1-1; D is possibly TRBD1 (5 bases). This CDR3 comprises 13 residues. Trimming shortened V by 0 bases and J by 7 bases, and 9 bases separated the two germline ends. CDR1 LNHNV and CDR2 YYDKDF come from the germline V gene (reference sequence). The CDR3 region is CATSRDQGFEAFF. DNA of the CDR3: TGTGCCACCAGCAGAGATCAGGGATTTGAAGCTTTCTTT.

In regard to this clone: The sample holds other DNA sequences that translate to the same CDR3. The chain employs TRBV7-3 and TRBJ1-1; 8 nucleotides agree with TRBD1. Trimming at V came to 2 bases and at J to 1 base, leaving 0 bases not matched to a gene. Germline V gene lookup returns CDR1 SGHTA and CDR2 FQGTGA. This CDR3 has 14 residues. The CDR3 protein is CASSLGTGNTEAFF. DNA for the CDR3: TGTGCCAGCAGCTTAGGGACAGGGAACACTGAAGCTTTCTTT.

For this clone: A junction boundary mismatches the germline segment, possibly from a read error. The genes are TRBV7-7 and TRBJ2-1; D is uncertain. CDR3 length equals 14 residues. In germline, CDR1 is SSHAT, CDR2 FNYEAQ (reference sequence). For the CDR3, the DNA is TGTGCTAGCAGCTACTTAGGCAGACAAAATGAGCAGTTCTTC. It is translated as CASSYLGRQNEQFF.

The rearrangement uses TRBV15 and TRBJ2-3, with D perhaps being TRBD1 or TRBD2 (5 bases each). Germline V CDR1 and CDR2: LNHNV, YYDKDF (reference sequence). V was pared by 3 bases and J by 1 base, with 20 bases between. CDR3 length: 18 residues. CDR3 in amino acids: CATSSHVTRGTGTDTQYF. The CDR3 DNA reads as TGTGCCACCAGCAGTCATGTGACGAGGGGAACGGGCACAGATACGCAGTATTTT.